This TCR beta chain stems from a study of OX40 agonist ivuxolimab in advanced cancers. CDR1 SGHRS and CDR2 YFSETQ come from the germline V gene. The length of the CDR3 is 15 residues. Trimming removed 3 bases from V and 5 bases from J, with 16 bases in between. Assay: immunoSEQ multiplex PCR; the TCRdb copy retains only in-frame clones and omits some. Of tens of thousands of clones detected, around 94% appear once; the ten largest clones hold over 9%. This chain uses TRBV5-1 with TRBJ2-3; no definite D call. The sequenced sample was CD4+ or CD8+ T cells sorted from blood, obtained in a trial of the OX40 agonist ivuxolimab. The TCR sequence derives from an adult with an advanced solid tumor such as melanoma, head and neck, liver or kidney cancer. CDR3 DNA sequence: TGCGCCAGCAGCTCGTCCAGCCCCTCGGGAGATACGCAGTATTTT. Translation: CASSSSSPSGDTQYF.